The 20 T cell receptor beta chains below all came from one sample that was sequenced in a study of T cells in localized non-small cell lung cancer. Repertoires were generated with immunoSEQ multiplex PCR, while TCRdb's copy carries only in-frame clones and drops some. The sample contains approximately 83,000 clones, approximately 91% of which appear only once. Sequencing used PBMCs, obtained before any cancer treatment. Receptor source: a woman aged 35-75 years with stage II squamous cell lung carcinoma.

The CDR3 is CASSPGFVDYGYTF. CDR3 nucleotides: TGTGCCAGCAGTCCAGGTTTTGTGGACTATGGCTACACCTTC. The J gene is TRBJ1-2, the V gene TRBV27; no clear D gene. Trimming stripped 5 bases from V and 3 bases from J, with 13 bases between. CDR3 length equals 14 residues. Germline CDR1 MNHEY, CDR2 SMNVEV (reference sequence).

Here the CDR3 reads CASSGAVEQPQHF. CDR3 sequence (DNA): TGTGCCAGTAGTGGGGCGGTAGAGCAGCCCCAGCATTTT. The chain is built from TRBV19 and TRBJ1-5, with D possibly TRBD1 on 5 matching bases. V gave up 5 bases and J gave up 7 bases, with 12 bases separating them. Germline-derived CDR1 and CDR2 are LNHDA and SQIVND (reference sequence). The CDR3 totals 13 residues.

The rearrangement joins TRBV6-6 to TRBJ2-6, with D hard to call. With 0 bases removed from V and 1 base from J, the gap between germline ends came to 4 bases. The germline CDR1 and CDR2 sequences are MNHNY and SVGAGI (reference sequence). CDR3 size: 15 residues. DNA for the CDR3: TGTGCCAGCAGTTACTCGACGTCTGGGGCCAACGTCCTGACTTTC. It codes for CASSYSTSGANVLTF.

V is TRBV9 and J is TRBJ2-3, with TRBD2 matching over 8 bases. Germline loops: CDR1 SGDLS, CDR2 YYNGEE. CDR3 size: 17 residues. The junction had 11 bases not matched to a gene; V was cut back by 3 bases and J by 2 bases. CDR3 sequence reads: CASSGTHSGVNTDTQYF. In nucleotides, the CDR3 is TGTGCCAGCAGCGGCACCCATAGCGGGGTAAACACAGATACGCAGTATTTT.

The CDR3 DNA sequence: TGCGCCAGCAGTGAGTCGGGTAGGACAGATACGCAGTATTTT. Encoded protein: CASSESGRTDTQYF. The chain joins TRBV10-1 to TRBJ2-3; D gene uncertain. This CDR3 has 14 amino acids. Germline V gives CDR1 WNHNN, CDR2 SYGVQD (reference sequence). V lost 0 bases, J lost 3 bases, and 7 bases lay in between.

This chain uses TRBV15 with TRBJ1-6, with 7 bases that match TRBD1. The CDR3 is 13 residues long. CDR1 and CDR2 from the germline V gene are LNHNV and YYDKDF (reference sequence). After removal of 6 bases from V and 10 bases from J, the junction contained 6 bases not matched to a gene. The CDR3 loop is CATRETGLSPLHF. The CDR3 region has the DNA TGTGCCACCAGAGAGACAGGGCTATCACCCCTCCACTTT.

This sequence joins TRBV30 and TRBJ1-2; D remains unclear. CDR1 GTSNPN and CDR2 SVGIG come from the germline V gene (reference sequence). V dropped 4 bases and J dropped 3 bases, with 15 bases sitting between them. The CDR3 length is 14 residues. The CDR3 nucleotides are TGTGCCTGGAAGGTCGCCCTCGGGGACTATGGCTACACCTTC. Its translation is CAWKVALGDYGYTF.

In its sample, this clone was seen once. The rearrangement joins TRBV5-1 to TRBJ2-1; 8 nucleotides align to TRBD2. The germline CDR1 and CDR2 sequences are SGHRS and YFSETQ. The trim removed 7 bases at V and 8 bases at J, leaving 14 bases unmatched. CDR3 length: 15 residues. CDR3 bases: TGCGCCAGCGGCCCCGGGCTAGCGGGTAGTTATGAGCAGTTCTTC. This codes for CASGPGLAGSYEQFF. The entire variable domain, with the rest obtained from reference TRBV5-1 and TRBJ2-1, is as follows: KAGVTQTPRYLIKTRGQQVTLSCSPISGHRSVSWYQQTPGQGLQFLFEYFSETQRNKGNFPGRFSGRQFSNSRSEMNVSTLELGDSALYLCASGPGLAGSYEQFFGPGTRLTVL.

This chain uses TRBV2 with TRBJ1-4; D gene uncertain. Deletions cut 10 bases from V and 2 bases from J, with 14 bases between. Germline CDR1 SNHLY, CDR2 FYNNEI. This CDR3 has 14 amino acids. The CDR3 protein is CANKEDRTNEKLFF. The CDR3 DNA sequence: TGTGCCAACAAAGAGGACCGGACTAATGAAAAACTGTTTTTT.

This chain links TRBV5-1 with TRBJ2-5, with 13 bases matching TRBD2. The J segment lost 5 bases and the V segment lost 4 bases, leaving 5 bases of the junction unmatched. The CDR3 is 15 residues long. CDR1 SGHRS and CDR2 YFSETQ come from the germline V gene. The CDR3, as DNA: TGCGCCAGCAGCCGGACTAGCGGGAGCTGGGAGACCCAGTACTTC. This sequence encodes CASSRTSGSWETQYF.

The rearrangement uses TRBV6-6 and TRBJ1-5; D is undetermined. CDR1 is MNHNY and CDR2 is SVGAGI in the germline V gene (reference sequence). Trimming cost V 0 bases and J 3 bases, with 9 bases left between them. The CDR3 runs 15 residues. The CDR3 DNA reads as TGTGCCAGCAGTTACTCGAATGGCCTCAATCAGCCCCAGCATTTT. It is translated as CASSYSNGLNQPQHF.

This clone was seen once. This chain links TRBV9 with TRBJ1-1; D uncertain. This CDR3 is 13 amino acids long. The germline gives CDR1 SGDLS, CDR2 YYNGEE. V was clipped by 4 bases and J by 1 base, with 8 bases between them. The CDR3 region has the DNA TGTGCCAGCAGCCCGCCCGGGAACACTGAAGCTTTCTTT. This codes for CASSPPGNTEAFF.

The chain recombines TRBV6-6 with TRBJ2-3; maybe TRBD2 (5 bases). V lost 7 bases to trimming and J lost 2 bases, with 7 bases between them. Germline lookup yields CDR1 MNHNY and CDR2 SVGAGI (reference sequence). This CDR3 contains 12 residues. The CDR3 coding sequence is TGTGCCAGCATGGGAGACACAGATACGCAGTATTTT. This translates into CASMGDTDTQYF.

The chain carries TRBV5-6 and TRBJ1-5, with D possibly being TRBD1 (5 bases). This CDR3 is built from 14 residues. Between the trimmed V and J ends, which lost 1 base and 4 bases, there was a span of 9 bases. CDR1 SGHDT and CDR2 YYEEEE come from the germline V gene. The CDR3 DNA is TGTGCCAGCAGCTTGAACAGGCTAAATCAGCCCCAGCATTTT. Protein: CASSLNRLNQPQHF. Complete variable domain (other parts from reference TRBV5-6 and TRBJ1-5): DAGVTQSPTHLIKTRGQQVTLRCSPKSGHDTVSWYQQALGQGPQFIFQYYEEEERQRGNFPDRFSGHQFPNYSSELNVNALLLGDSALYLCASSLNRLNQPQHFGDGTRLSIL.

The V call is TRBV5-1, the J call TRBJ1-6; 7 bases are a match to TRBD1. After removal of 3 bases from V and 9 bases from J, the junction contained 12 bases not matched to a gene. The germline V gene encodes CDR1 SGHRS and CDR2 YFSETQ. The CDR3 is 16 amino acids. The CDR3 bases are TGCGCCAGCAGCTACGGCGTCGGACAGGCGGTTTCACCCCTCCACTTT. Amino acids: CASSYGVGQAVSPLHF.

V gene TRBV6-1 combines with J gene TRBJ1-2; D unresolved. Deletions cut 3 bases from V and 3 bases from J, with 11 bases between. The CDR3 length is 14 residues. Per the germline V gene, CDR1 is MNHNS and CDR2 is SASEGT. Written as DNA, the CDR3 is TGTGCCAGCAGTGAGTACAGCGCTGACTATGGCTACACCTTC. This gives the protein CASSEYSADYGYTF.

The rearrangement joins TRBV6-5 to TRBJ1-1; 7 bases are shared with TRBD1. V shed 2 bases, J shed 8 bases, and the junction held 5 bases outside the gene matches. The CDR3 has 13 amino acids. The germline gives CDR1 MNHEY, CDR2 SVGAGI. Here the CDR3 reads CASSYTGTAEAFF. In DNA, the CDR3 is TGTGCCAGCAGTTACACAGGGACAGCCGAAGCTTTCTTT.

J is TRBJ2-1 and V is TRBV7-9; TRBD1 might be the D (5 bases). The CDR3 runs 14 residues. Trimming took 1 base from V and 5 from J, leaving 9 bases between them. CDR1 and CDR2 from the germline V gene are SEHNR and FQNEAQ (reference sequence). CDR3 protein: CASSLETGHNEQFF. The CDR3 nucleotides read TGTGCCAGCAGCTTAGAAACAGGTCACAATGAGCAGTTCTTC.

The J gene is TRBJ2-3, the V gene TRBV5-1; D not resolved. This CDR3 region has 14 residues. Deletions cut 5 bases from V and 6 bases from J, with 16 bases between. Per germline, CDR1 SGHRS and CDR2 YFSETQ. CDR3 loop: CASRAYTPADTQYF. In DNA, the CDR3 is TGCGCCAGCAGGGCGTATACCCCCGCGGATACGCAGTATTTT. Full variable domain (remainder filled in from reference TRBV5-1 and TRBJ2-3): KAGVTQTPRYLIKTRGQQVTLSCSPISGHRSVSWYQQTPGQGLQFLFEYFSETQRNKGNFPGRFSGRQFSNSRSEMNVSTLELGDSALYLCASRAYTPADTQYFGPGTRLTVL.

This sequence joins TRBV7-3 and TRBJ2-7; perhaps TRBD2 as D (6 bases). The V gene lost 8 bases and the J gene lost 1 base, with 15 bases spanning the gap. Looked up from germline, CDR1 is SGHTA and CDR2 is FQGTGA. The CDR3 is 14 amino acids. CDR3 loop: CASGLGGASYEQYF. Here the CDR3 DNA reads TGTGCCAGCGGACTGGGGGGTGCTTCCTACGAGCAGTACTTC.